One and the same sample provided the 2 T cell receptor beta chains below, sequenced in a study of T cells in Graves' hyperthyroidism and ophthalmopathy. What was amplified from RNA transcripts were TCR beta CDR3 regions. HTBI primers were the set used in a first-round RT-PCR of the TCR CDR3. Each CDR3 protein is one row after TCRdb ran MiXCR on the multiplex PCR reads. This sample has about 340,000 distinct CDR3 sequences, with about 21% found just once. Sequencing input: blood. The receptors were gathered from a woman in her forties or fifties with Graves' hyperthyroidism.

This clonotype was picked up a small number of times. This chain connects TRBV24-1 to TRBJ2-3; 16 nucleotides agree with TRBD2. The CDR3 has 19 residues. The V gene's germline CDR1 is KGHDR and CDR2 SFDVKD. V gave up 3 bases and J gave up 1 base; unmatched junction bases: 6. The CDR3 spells CATSDPGLAGGQGTDTQYF. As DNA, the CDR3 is TGTGCCACCAGTGATCCGGGACTAGCGGGAGGGCAAGGCACAGATACGCAGTATTTT.

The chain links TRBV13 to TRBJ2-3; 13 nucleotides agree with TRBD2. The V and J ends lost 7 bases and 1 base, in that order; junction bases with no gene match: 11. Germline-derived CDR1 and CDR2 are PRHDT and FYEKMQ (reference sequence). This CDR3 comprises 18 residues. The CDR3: CASTRGLAGVLGTDTQYF. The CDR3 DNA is TGTGCCAGCACGCGTGGACTAGCGGGAGTGTTGGGCACAGATACGCAGTATTTT.